This T cell receptor (beta chain) was sequenced in a study of T-cell memory formation after mild COVID-19. Study in general: TCR clusters were mostly donor specific.

V was trimmed by 3 bases and J by 3 bases, leaving 15 bases between them. The CDR3 runs to 15 residues. Germline CDR1 and CDR2: SGDLS and YYNGEE. 5'RACE with constant-segment primers built TCRalpha and TCRbeta cDNA libraries with UMIs. Each CDR3 protein is one row after TCRdb ran MiXCR on the 5' RACE reads. There are hundreds of thousands of distinct CDR3 sequences in the sample; approximately 15% occur only once, and 8.1% lies in the top ten. The clonotype comes from an adult woman who had mild COVID-19 (a few samples of this study predate the infection). Cell type and time point are not known. The sequencing sample was made of PBMCs or a T cell subset sorted from them (not recorded which). The gene calls are TRBV9 and TRBJ1-2; D is perhaps TRBD1 (6 bases). Here the CDR3 DNA reads TGTGCCAGCAGCGCTACAGGGAGGGGGGACTATGGCTACACCTTC. Translating it yields CASSATGRGDYGYTF.